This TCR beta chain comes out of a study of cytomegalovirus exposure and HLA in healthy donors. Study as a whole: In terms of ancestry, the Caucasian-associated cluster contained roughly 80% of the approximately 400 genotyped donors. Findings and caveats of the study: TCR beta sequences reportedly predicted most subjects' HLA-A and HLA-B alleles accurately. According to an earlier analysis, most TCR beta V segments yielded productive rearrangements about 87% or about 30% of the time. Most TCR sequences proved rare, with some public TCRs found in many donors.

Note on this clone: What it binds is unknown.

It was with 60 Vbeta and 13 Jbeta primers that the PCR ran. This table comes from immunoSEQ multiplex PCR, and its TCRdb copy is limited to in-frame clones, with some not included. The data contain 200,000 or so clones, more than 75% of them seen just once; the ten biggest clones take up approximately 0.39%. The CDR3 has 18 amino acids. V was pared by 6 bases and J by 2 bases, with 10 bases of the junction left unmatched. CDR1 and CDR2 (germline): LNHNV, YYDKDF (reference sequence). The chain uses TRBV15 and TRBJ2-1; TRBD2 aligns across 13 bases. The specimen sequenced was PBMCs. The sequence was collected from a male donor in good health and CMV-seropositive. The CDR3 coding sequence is TGTGCCACCAGTCCTCGACTAGCGGGAGGTCTTCCCTACAATGAGCAGTTCTTC. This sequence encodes CATSPRLAGGLPYNEQFF.